This T cell receptor (beta chain) was sequenced in a study of T-cell reconstitution after alpha-beta-depleted transplantation in children. Study-level results: It was reported that alpha-beta T cells came from several hundred expanded graft clones (about two months after transplant). Surviving recipient T cells and intrathymic progenitors accounted for some patients' high TCRbeta diversity at day 60. It was newly produced T cells that mostly accounted for T-cell counts and diversity one year after transplant.

Researchers prepared the TCRbeta library using unique molecular identifiers, the study reports. Via MiXCR, TCRdb re-called the PCR reads, giving one row per CDR3 protein. Of roughly 200,000 distinct CDR3 sequences detected, roughly a tenth appear once; the ten largest clones hold about 30%. Looked up from germline, CDR1 is SNHLY and CDR2 is FYNNEI. The CDR3 contains 17 residues. The V and J ends lost 8 bases and 2 bases, in that order; junction bases with no gene match: 10. This clonotype was seen more than once but under ten times. As yet, its antigen is unknown. The chain is built from TRBV2 and TRBJ2-6; 9 positions match TRBD2. This clonotype originated in a child younger than two with acute myeloid leukemia, due to receive a stem cell transplant. Material: PBMCs, obtained before TCRalphabeta/CD19-depleted stem cell transplant. DNA of the CDR3: TGTGCCAGCGGGGGGCGTAGCGGGAGCCCTGGGGCCAACGTCCTGACTTTC. Residues: CASGGRSGSPGANVLTF. Looking up the rest from reference TRBV2 and TRBJ2-6 gives the full variable domain: EPEVTQTPSHQVTQMGQEVILRCVPISNHLYFYWYRQILGQKVEFLVSFYNNEISEKSEIFDDQFSVERPDGSNFTLKIRSTKLEDSAMYFCASGGRSGSPGANVLTFGAGSRLTVL.